Sequencing of this TCR beta chain was carried out in a study of long-term antiretroviral therapy in people with HIV. Study-wide context: The earliest samples came about a decade before the 2015 immediate-ART recommendation.

Run at survey level, the immunoSEQ assay was version v3.0. Sequencing was performed with immunoSEQ multiplex PCR; in TCRdb, only in-frame clones are kept and a portion is missing. Of around 15,000 clones in the sample, over 75% were seen once. Every single participant having HIV got treatment inside the United States. The CDR3 contains 13 residues. The V gene lost 4 bases and the J gene lost 1 base, with 7 bases spanning the gap. Germline CDR1 is SGHNT and CDR2 is YYREEE (reference sequence). Material: unsorted PBMCs, obtained 0.7 years before starting antiretroviral therapy. This chain connects TRBV5-4 to TRBJ2-3; no definite D call. This TCR came from a man aged 50-60 years with HIV. CDR3 DNA sequence: TGTGCCAGCAGCGGGCAGGGCACAGATACGCAGTATTTT. Its translation is CASSGQGTDTQYF.